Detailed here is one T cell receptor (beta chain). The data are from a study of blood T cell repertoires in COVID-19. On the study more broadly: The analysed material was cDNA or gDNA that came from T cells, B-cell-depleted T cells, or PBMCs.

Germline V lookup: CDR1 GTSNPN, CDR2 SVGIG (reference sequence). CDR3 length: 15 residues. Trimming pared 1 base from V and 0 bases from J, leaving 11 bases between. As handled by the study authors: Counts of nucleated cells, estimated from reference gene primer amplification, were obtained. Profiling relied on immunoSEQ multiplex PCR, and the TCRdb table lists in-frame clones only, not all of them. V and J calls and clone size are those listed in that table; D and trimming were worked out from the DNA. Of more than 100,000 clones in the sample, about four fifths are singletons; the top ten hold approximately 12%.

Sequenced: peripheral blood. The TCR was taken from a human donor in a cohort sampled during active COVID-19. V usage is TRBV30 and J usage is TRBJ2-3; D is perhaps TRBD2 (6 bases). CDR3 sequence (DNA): TGTGCCTGGAGTGGTTCTAGCGCCAGCACAGATACGCAGTATTTT. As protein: CAWSGSSASTDTQYF.